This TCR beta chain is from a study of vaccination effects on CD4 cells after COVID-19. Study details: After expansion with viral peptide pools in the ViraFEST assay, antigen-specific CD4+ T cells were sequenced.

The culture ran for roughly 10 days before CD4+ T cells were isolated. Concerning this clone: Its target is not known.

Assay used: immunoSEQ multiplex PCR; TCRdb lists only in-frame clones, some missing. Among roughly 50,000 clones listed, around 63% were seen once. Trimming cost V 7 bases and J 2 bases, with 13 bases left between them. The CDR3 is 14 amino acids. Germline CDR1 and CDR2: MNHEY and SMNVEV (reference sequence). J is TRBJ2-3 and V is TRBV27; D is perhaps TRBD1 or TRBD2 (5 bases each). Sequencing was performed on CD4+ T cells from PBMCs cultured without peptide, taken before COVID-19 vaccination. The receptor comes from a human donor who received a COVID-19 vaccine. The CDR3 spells CASTAWGNTDTQYF. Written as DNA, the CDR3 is TGTGCCAGCACCGCATGGGGGAACACAGATACGCAGTATTTT.